The 12 T cell receptor beta chains below all came from one sample that was sequenced in a study of control samples from healthy donors and cancer patients. Libraries were prepared by immunoSEQ multiplex PCR; TCRdb keeps only in-frame clonotypes and omits some of them. The sample has 90,000 to 120,000 clones, 70% to 85% seen once. Sequenced sample: blood. The origin of the receptors is a man in his late teens or twenties in good health.

The CDR3: CASSPTGGSTGELFF. The CDR3 DNA sequence: TGTGCCAGCTCACCTACAGGGGGAAGCACCGGGGAGCTGTTTTTT. The V gene is TRBV18, the J gene TRBJ2-2; 8 nucleotides agree with TRBD1. The CDR3 covers 15 residues. Per the germline V gene, CDR1 is KGHSH and CDR2 is LQKENI. V lost 3 bases and J lost 4; bases outside the gene matches: 4.

The V and J genes are TRBV4-1 and TRBJ1-5; D unclear. From germline, CDR1 is MGHRA and CDR2 YSYEKL. CDR3 size: 14 residues. The V and J ends lost 0 bases and 4 bases respectively, with 7 bases between them. The CDR3 DNA is TGCGCCAGCAGCCAAGAACCGGGGAATCAGCCCCAGCATTTT. Residues: CASSQEPGNQPQHF.

The V and J genes are TRBV11-2 and TRBJ1-4, with D hard to call. This CDR3 spans 14 amino acids. Germline assignment: CDR1 SGHAT and CDR2 FQNNGV. The ends were cut back, 5 bases at V and 5 bases at J, with 12 bases in the middle. CDR3 nucleotide sequence: TGTGCCAGCAGCCAGTCCAGGTCAAATGAAAAACTGTTTTTT. It is translated as CASSQSRSNEKLFF. Drawing the rest from reference TRBV11-2 and TRBJ1-4, the complete variable domain is EAGVAQSPRYKIIEKRQSVAFWCNPISGHATLYWYQQILGQGPKLLIQFQNNGVVDDSQLPKDRFSAERLKGVDSTLKIQPAKLEDSAVYLCASSQSRSNEKLFFGSGTQLSVL.

This clone occurred a few times. V and J are TRBV7-9 and TRBJ1-1; maybe TRBD1 (6 bases). The CDR3 extends over 16 amino acids. V was shortened by 0 bases and J by 3 bases, with 14 bases between the two germline ends. Germline V gene sequence: CDR1 SEHNR, CDR2 FQNEAQ (reference sequence). For the CDR3, the DNA is TGTGCCAGCAGCTTAGCGCAGGGGAGGGGGTACACTGAAGCTTTCTTT. Amino acid sequence: CASSLAQGRGYTEAFF.

J is TRBJ1-3 and V is TRBV5-4, with a weak D call TRBD1 (5 bases). Germline assignment: CDR1 SGHNT and CDR2 YYREEE (reference sequence). V lost 7 bases and J 6 bases, leaving 14 bases between the germline ends. The CDR3 contains 13 residues. As DNA, the CDR3 is TGTGCCAGCCAGGACATTATAGAAAACACCATATATTTT. This codes for CASQDIIENTIYF. Supplemented by reference TRBV5-4 and TRBJ1-3, the full variable domain reads ETGVTQSPTHLIKTRGQQVTLRCSSQSGHNTVSWYQQALGQGPQFIFQYYREEENGRGNFPPRFSGLQFPNYSSELNVNALELDDSALYLCASQDIIENTIYFGEGSWLTVV.

This clone occurred a few times. The rearrangement joins TRBV7-8 to TRBJ1-1, with D uncertain. Trimming removed 3 bases at V and 6 bases at J, with 20 bases between. Germline values: CDR1 SGHVS, CDR2 FQNEAQ. The length of the CDR3 is 16 residues. CDR3 sequence (DNA): TGTGCCAGCAGCTTCGAAATGAGGCGGGGAGGCGCTGAAGCTTTCTTT. The encoded protein is CASSFEMRRGGAEAFF.

The gene calls are TRBV6-6 and TRBJ1-2, with a weak D call TRBD1 (5 bases). The germline gives CDR1 MNHNY, CDR2 SVGAGI (reference sequence). Trimming took 3 bases from V and 2 from J, leaving 16 bases between them. The CDR3 is made up of 16 amino acids. CDR3 residues: CASSYPLHGDNYGYTF. The CDR3 DNA sequence: TGTGCCAGCAGTTATCCCCTCCACGGGGACAACTATGGCTACACCTTC.

This sequence joins TRBV2 and TRBJ2-1; 11 bases map to TRBD2. CDR3 length: 15 amino acids. V lost 6 bases and J lost 10; bases outside the gene matches: 11. Germline V lookup: CDR1 SNHLY, CDR2 FYNNEI. The CDR3 DNA follows: TGTGCCAGCAGCTCCATAGCGGGGGGGCTGGGAGAGCAGTTCTTC. This sequence encodes CASSSIAGGLGEQFF.

The chain is built from TRBV6-1 and TRBJ1-4, with TRBD1 matching over 12 bases. CDR1 and CDR2 from the germline V gene are MNHNS and SASEGT. The CDR3 length is 15 residues. The ends lost 3 bases at V and 7 bases at J; junction bases unmatched: 3. CDR3 DNA sequence: TGTGCCAGCAGTGATGGGGGACAGGGGGCTGAAAAACTGTTTTTT. Its protein is CASSDGGQGAEKLFF.

The chain uses TRBV12-3 or TRBV12-4 and TRBJ1-1; D call uncertain. The CDR3 covers 12 residues. Between the trimmed V and J ends, which lost 6 bases and 7 bases, there was a span of 12 bases. Here the CDR3 DNA reads TGTGCCAGCAGCAAATTCACGGGTGAAGCTTTCTTT. Protein product: CASSKFTGEAFF.

This sequence joins TRBV3-1 (or the pseudogene TRBV3-2) and TRBJ2-2; 7 bases match TRBD2. J gave up 4 bases and V 0 bases, and 8 bases lay outside the gene matches. This CDR3 comprises 17 residues. Looked up from germline, CDR1 is LGHDT and CDR2 is YNNKEL (reference sequence). This CDR3 is CASSQDWGGSGTGELFF. The CDR3 DNA follows: TGTGCCAGCAGCCAAGATTGGGGGGGATCGGGCACCGGGGAGCTGTTTTTT.

The gene calls are TRBV5-1 and TRBJ2-1, with 10 positions matching TRBD2. Germline CDR1 reads SGHRS; CDR2 reads YFSETQ. This CDR3 is 16 amino acids long. V lost 4 bases, J lost 8 bases, and 12 bases stayed unmatched. CDR3 nucleotide sequence: TGCGCCAGCAGCCAAACCGGGACTAGCGCGGGGGATGAGCAGTTCTTC. It is translated as CASSQTGTSAGDEQFF.